One and the same sample provided the 20 T cell receptor beta chains below, sequenced in a study of T cell repertoires in aging, cancer and after chemotherapy (dated by TCRdb to the late 2010s). The data were produced on an Illumina MiSeq. Rearranged TRB sequences spanning V, D and J segments were amplified in a multiplex touch-down PCR with a mixed TRB-A/B primer pool. The public reads were quality trimmed at Q25 with fastp and then assembled into clones with MiXCR by TCRdb, keeping productive beta chains. Rows with a matching CDR3 protein are joined into one entry that keeps the most common DNA and genes. This sample has some 9,000 distinct CDR3 sequences in its table, and about 40% of those were observed once. The leading ten clones occupy 12% of the sample. Instead of sorted cells or RNA, genomic DNA extracted from peripheral blood served as the source for amplifying TCR beta rearrangements. Material for sequencing was blood. The receptor set was obtained from a human donor with a solid tumor.

This chain joins TRBV27 and TRBJ2-7; 7 bases are a match to TRBD1. After removal of 6 bases from V and 3 bases from J, the junction contained 8 bases not matched to a gene. The germline V gene encodes CDR1 MNHEY and CDR2 SMNVEV (reference sequence). This CDR3 contains 14 residues. The chain's CDR3 is CASSIPGQYYEQYF. The CDR3, as DNA: TGTGCCAGCAGCATTCCGGGACAGTACTACGAGCAGTACTTC.

The rearrangement joins TRBV11-1 to TRBJ2-2; the D gene could be TRBD1 or TRBD2 (5 bases each). The ends were cut back, 5 bases at V and 4 bases at J, with 20 bases in the middle. The germline V gene encodes CDR1 SGHAT and CDR2 FQDESV (reference sequence). This CDR3 comprises 17 residues. The CDR3 loop is CASSLPSRGEGTGELFF. CDR3 nucleotide sequence: TGTGCCAGCAGCCTCCCTAGCAGAGGGGAAGGCACCGGGGAGCTGTTTTTT.

The CDR3 sequence: CATREQGRNTEAFF. The CDR3 bases are TGTGCCACCCGCGAACAGGGGAGGAACACTGAAGCTTTCTTT. The chain recombines TRBV6-1 with TRBJ1-1, with 7 bases that match TRBD1. Trimming took 10 bases from V and 1 from J; bases not matched to a gene: 9. From germline, CDR1 is MNHNS and CDR2 SASEGT. The CDR3 has 14 amino acids.

The table lists this clonotype with a few counts. The chain's CDR3 is CASSLGPVGGGSDEQYF. As DNA, the CDR3 is TGTGCCAGCAGCTTGGGCCCGGTCGGCGGGGGTTCCGACGAGCAGTACTTC. J is TRBJ2-7 and V is TRBV11-1, with 7 bases identical to TRBD2. Germline V gene data show CDR1 as SGHAT and CDR2 as FQDESV (reference sequence). The V and J ends lost 3 bases and 5 bases, in that order; junction bases with no gene match: 16. The CDR3 covers 17 residues.

V usage is TRBV6-5 and J usage is TRBJ1-2; D uncertain. V was trimmed by 11 bases and J by 5 bases, leaving 18 bases between them. CDR3 length: 13 amino acids. CDR1 MNHEY and CDR2 SVGAGI come from the germline V gene. The CDR3 here is CAARRAGFYGYTF. The CDR3 DNA follows: TGTGCCGCCCGGAGGGCGGGTTTTTATGGCTACACCTTC.

About this clonotype itself: Likely a read error: the CDR3 ends without its conserved phenylalanine or tryptophan. The chain is built from TRBV19 and TRBJ1-2; unclear D gene. Per the germline V gene, CDR1 is LNHDA and CDR2 is SQIVND (reference sequence). V was clipped by 4 bases and J by 8 bases, with 14 bases between them. CDR3 length: 13 residues. This chain's CDR3 is CASSRGTESGYTI. CDR3 DNA sequence: TGTGCCAGTAGTAGGGGTACGGAGAGCGGCTACACCATC.

This sequence joins TRBV11-3 and TRBJ2-1; the D is unclear. The CDR3 has 14 residues. CDR1 and CDR2 from the germline V gene are SGHNT and YENEEA. With 1 base removed from V and 6 bases from J, the gap between germline ends came to 10 bases. CDR3 sequence (DNA): TGTGCCAGCAGCTTAGGCCTCGCAGGCAATGAGCAGTTCTTC. It yields the protein CASSLGLAGNEQFF.

The chain carries TRBV7-9 and TRBJ1-5; D not certain. The V and J ends lost 0 bases and 5 bases respectively, with 5 bases between them. Germline CDR1 and CDR2: SEHNR and FQNEAQ (reference sequence). This CDR3 region has 13 residues. Here the CDR3 DNA reads TGTGCCAGCAGCTTAGCCTTTGATCAGCCCCAGCATTTT. Translated, it gives CASSLAFDQPQHF.

The chain is built from TRBV6-4 and TRBJ2-5; possibly TRBD1 for D (7 bases). The CDR3 contains 14 residues. Trimming pared 5 bases from V and 1 base from J, leaving 11 bases between. Germline CDR1 and CDR2: MRHNA and SNTAGT. The CDR3 is CASSSQGGQETQYF. The CDR3 DNA is TGTGCCAGCAGTTCCCAGGGGGGCCAAGAGACCCAGTACTTC.

The chain uses TRBV19 and TRBJ1-2; 11 nucleotides line up with TRBD1. Trimming took 4 bases from V and 1 from J; bases not matched to a gene: 2. This CDR3 has 15 residues. CDR1 and CDR2 from the germline V gene are LNHDA and SQIVND (reference sequence). CDR3 protein: CASSRDRGNNYGYTF. CDR3 DNA sequence: TGTGCCAGTAGTAGGGACAGGGGGAATAACTATGGCTACACCTTC.

The rearrangement uses TRBV6-2 or TRBV6-3 and TRBJ2-6; D might be TRBD1 or TRBD2, each matching 5 bases. With 7 bases removed from V and 0 bases from J, the gap between germline ends came to 19 bases. This CDR3 spans 18 amino acids. The V gene's germline CDR1 is MNHEY and CDR2 SVGEGT. The CDR3 protein is CASTYPRGVTSGANVLTF. The CDR3 coding sequence is TGTGCCAGCACCTACCCAAGGGGAGTCACCTCTGGGGCCAACGTCCTGACTTTC.

The table lists this clonotype with a count of one. The chain carries TRBV6-5 and TRBJ2-2, with D perhaps TRBD1 or TRBD2 (5 bases each). The V gene lost 10 bases and the J gene lost 5 bases, with 17 bases spanning the gap. Germline CDR1 MNHEY, CDR2 SVGAGI. The CDR3 is 14 residues long. In DNA, the CDR3 is TGTGCCATCACTTGGGACCTACCTACCGGGGAGCTGTTTTTT. Amino acid sequence: CAITWDLPTGELFF.

Turning to this clonotype: This may be a read error: a much more frequent sequence differs by one nucleotide. The chain carries TRBV29-1 and TRBJ2-3; D not resolved. CDR3 size: 10 residues. Germline CDR1 is SQVTM and CDR2 is ANQGSEA. In DNA, the CDR3 is TGCCGCGTTAGGTCCAATACGCAGTATTTT. Its protein is CRVRSNTQYF.

This clonotype was seen a few times. CDR3: CASSGTANQPQHF. The CDR3 DNA reads TGTGCCAGTAGTGGGACGGCCAATCAGCCCCAGCATTTT. The V gene is TRBV19, the J gene TRBJ1-5; D is possibly TRBD1 (5 bases). This CDR3 has 13 amino acids. The V gene's germline CDR1 is LNHDA and CDR2 SQIVND (reference sequence). Trimming removed 5 bases from V and 3 bases from J, with 8 bases in between.

This chain links TRBV11-3 with TRBJ2-1; 7 bases map to TRBD2. CDR1 and CDR2 from the germline V gene are SGHNT and YENEEA. This CDR3 is built from 15 residues. J lost 10 bases, V lost 7 bases, and 16 bases had no gene match. This CDR3 is CASTLAAGPRYEQFF. DNA of the CDR3: TGTGCCAGCACGCTGGCAGCGGGACCCCGCTACGAGCAGTTCTTC.

The chain employs TRBV6-6 and TRBJ2-7, with TRBD1 matching 7 bases. The CDR3 totals 14 residues. V lost 4 bases, J lost 2 bases, and 5 bases stayed unmatched. Germline loops: CDR1 MNHNY, CDR2 SVGAGI (reference sequence). The DNA of the CDR3 is TGTGCCAGCAGTTCGGGACAGTTAACCTACGAGCAGTACTTC. It is translated as CASSSGQLTYEQYF.

This clonotype has a handful of counts. The rearrangement links TRBV19 to TRBJ1-4; 7 nucleotides align to TRBD1. This CDR3 has 16 amino acids. The V segment lost 4 bases and the J segment 4 bases; nucleotides outside the gene matches: 9. CDR1 and CDR2 (germline): LNHDA, SQIVND (reference sequence). The CDR3 DNA sequence: TGTGCCAGTAGTACCTCCGGGACAGCCCGTAATGAAAAACTGTTTTTT. Translated: CASSTSGTARNEKLFF.

The gene calls are TRBV6-2 or TRBV6-3 and TRBJ2-7, with D perhaps being TRBD1 or TRBD2 (5 bases each). Germline V gene data show CDR1 as MNHEY and CDR2 as SVGEGT. The V end lost 7 bases, the J end lost 4 bases, and 14 bases lay between the germline ends. The CDR3 loop spans 13 amino acids. The CDR3 region is CASNDGTLYEQYF. The CDR3 DNA sequence: TGTGCCAGCAACGACGGGACCCTTTACGAGCAGTACTTC.

This clonotype was picked up a small number of times. The rearrangement uses TRBV18 and TRBJ2-2, with TRBD2 identical over 7 bases. V shed 3 bases, J shed 1 base, and the junction held 5 bases outside the gene matches. Germline V gene data show CDR1 as KGHSH and CDR2 as LQKENI. This CDR3 has 16 amino acids. The CDR3 sequence is CASSPSGTKNTGELFF. CDR3 nucleotide sequence: TGTGCCAGCTCACCTTCGGGGACTAAGAACACCGGGGAGCTGTTTTTT.

The V gene is TRBV20-1, the J gene TRBJ1-4; D is undetermined. Germline V CDR1 and CDR2: DFQATT, SNEGSKA (reference sequence). The ends were cut back, 3 bases at V and 0 bases at J, with 5 bases in the middle. The CDR3 covers 13 residues. DNA of the CDR3: TGCAGTGCTAGCGTTACAACTAATGAAAAACTGTTTTTT. This translates into CSASVTTNEKLFF.